A selection of T cell receptor beta chains follows, all from one sample in a study of blood T cell repertoires in COVID-19. The protocol was immunoSEQ multiplex PCR, while the TCRdb copy is restricted to in-frame clones and leaves out a portion. The table includes fewer than 700,000 clones, around nine tenths detected once. The specimen was peripheral blood. These receptors were taken from a woman between 45 and 60 years old with COVID-19, enrolled during active disease. Each CDR3 is given with its conserved first and last residue. A D gene is named only where the DNA matches it firmly. The listing skips clone size in some rows; elsewhere it reads once, few, many or a size class.

DNA: TGTGCCAGCAGTGCGGGAAACACCATATATTTT
CDR3: CASSAGNTIYF
J: TRBJ1-3
D: -
V: TRBV2
size: -

DNA: TGCGCCAGCAGTTCCGGGACTAGCGGGCGCTACGAGCAGTACTTC
CDR3: CASSSGTSGRYEQYF
J: TRBJ2-7
D: TRBD2
V: TRBV10-2
size: -

DNA: TGTGCCAGCAGCTCCCGGACAGGGGTTGAAGCTTTCTTT
CDR3: CASSSRTGVEAFF
J: TRBJ1-1
D: TRBD1
V: TRBV7-2
size: once

DNA: TGCGCCAGCAGCCCGGGGGGTTCTAATGAAAAACTGTTTTTT
CDR3: CASSPGGSNEKLFF
J: TRBJ1-4
D: -
V: TRBV4-1
size: -

DNA: TGCGCCAGCAGCTTGGAGGGACAGGGAAAGTTCTTC
CDR3: CASSLEGQGKFF
J: TRBJ2-1
D: TRBD1
V: TRBV5-1
size: -

DNA: TGTGCCAGCAGTCGTTCCTCTGGAAACACCATATATTTT
CDR3: CASSRSSGNTIYF
J: TRBJ1-3
D: -
V: TRBV12-3/TRBV12-4
size: -

DNA: TGTGCCAGCAGCTTAGCGAGGGGGATCGAAGAGACCCAGTACTTC
CDR3: CASSLARGIEETQYF
J: TRBJ2-5
D: -
V: TRBV7-2
size: -

DNA: TGTGCCAGCAGCATAGACGGCGGTAATGAAAAACTGTTTTTT
CDR3: CASSIDGGNEKLFF
J: TRBJ1-4
D: -
V: TRBV7-9
size: -

DNA: TGTGCCAGCAGTGAAGCGCGGGGGATTCCGACCGAGCAGTACTTC
CDR3: CASSEARGIPTEQYF
J: TRBJ2-7
D: TRBD2
V: TRBV6-1
size: -

DNA: TGTGCCAGTAGTACGACAGGGCTTGGGGGCAATCAGCCCCAGCATTTT
CDR3: CASSTTGLGGNQPQHF
J: TRBJ1-5
D: TRBD1
V: TRBV19
size: -

DNA: TGTGCCAGCAGCTTGGGGCGGGAAGGGCAATACGGGGAGCTGTTTTTT
CDR3: CASSLGREGQYGELFF
J: TRBJ2-2
D: -
V: TRBV5-4
size: -

DNA: TGTGCCAGCACCCGGGGGGCCGGGGATACGCAGTATTTT
CDR3: CASTRGAGDTQYF
J: TRBJ2-3
D: -
V: TRBV14
size: -

DNA: TGTGCCAGCAGCTCCAAAACAGCGGGGGAAAAACTGTTTTTT
CDR3: CASSSKTAGEKLFF
J: TRBJ1-4
D: -
V: TRBV5-4
size: -

DNA: TGTGCCAGCAGCCCGGACAGGCGGTACTATGGCTACACCTTC
CDR3: CASSPDRRYYGYTF
J: TRBJ1-2
D: TRBD1
V: TRBV3-1/TRBV3-2
size: -